These 2 T cell receptor beta chains share one sample of origin, sequenced in a study of blood T cell repertoires in COVID-19. Using immunoSEQ multiplex PCR, the repertoire was profiled, and TCRdb retains in-frame clones only, with some absent. This table holds 200,000 to 250,000 clones, about nine tenths found once. The sequenced material came from peripheral blood. These receptors all stem from a man aged 25-40 years with COVID-19, enrolled during active disease.

The chain combines TRBV6-4 with TRBJ2-1; 7 bases align to TRBD2. The CDR3 contains 15 residues. Unmatched junction bases numbered 3, after V lost 2 bases and J lost 2 bases. Germline assignment: CDR1 MRHNA and CDR2 SNTAGT. DNA for the CDR3: TGTGCCAGCAGTGACGGAGGGACTACCTACAATGAGCAGTTCTTC. Its translation is CASSDGGTTYNEQFF.

This clone has only one observation. The chain joins TRBV19 to TRBJ1-4; 8 bases fit TRBD1. Per germline, CDR1 LNHDA and CDR2 SQIVND (reference sequence). The CDR3 spans 17 residues. With V trimmed by 2 bases and J by 3 bases, 8 bases remained unmatched. CDR3 region: CASSISSGGAANEKLFF. DNA of the CDR3: TGTGCCAGTAGTATATCTTCAGGGGGCGCGGCTAATGAAAAACTGTTTTTT.